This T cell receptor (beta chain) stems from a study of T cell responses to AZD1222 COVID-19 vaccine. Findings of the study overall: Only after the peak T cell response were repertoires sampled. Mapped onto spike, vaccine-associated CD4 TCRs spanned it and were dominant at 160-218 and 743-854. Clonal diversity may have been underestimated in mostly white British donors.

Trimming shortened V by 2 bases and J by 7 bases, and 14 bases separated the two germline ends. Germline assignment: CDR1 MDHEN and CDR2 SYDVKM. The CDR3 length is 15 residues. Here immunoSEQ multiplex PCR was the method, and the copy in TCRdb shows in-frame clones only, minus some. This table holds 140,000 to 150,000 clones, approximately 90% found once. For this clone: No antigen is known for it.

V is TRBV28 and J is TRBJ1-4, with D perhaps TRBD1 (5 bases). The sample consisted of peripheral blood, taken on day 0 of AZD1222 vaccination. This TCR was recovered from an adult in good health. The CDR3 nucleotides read TGTGCCAGCAGTTTAGGGGCAGCGGGCCGTGAAAAACTGTTTTTT. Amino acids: CASSLGAAGREKLFF. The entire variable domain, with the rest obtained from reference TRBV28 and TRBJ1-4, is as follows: DVKVTQSSRYLVKRTGEKVFLECVQDMDHENMFWYRQDPGLGLRLIYFSYDVKMKEKGDIPEGYSVSREKKERFSLILESASTNQTSMYLCASSLGAAGREKLFFGSGTQLSVL.